These T cell receptor beta chains were read from a single sample in a study of blood T cell repertoires in COVID-19. Here immunoSEQ multiplex PCR was the method, and the copy in TCRdb shows in-frame clones only, minus some. The sample lists about 28,000 clones, 87% seen once, with around 5.4% in the top ten. The sample comprised peripheral blood. These receptors all come from a man aged 60 to 69 with active COVID-19. Each CDR3 is given with its conserved first and last residue. Fields, in order: J gene, V gene, CDR3 length, CDR3 protein.

j_gene: TRBJ1-3; v_gene: TRBV6-1; len: 14; CDR3aa: CASSDDYGGNTIYF
j_gene: TRBJ1-1; v_gene: TRBV29-1; len: 11; CDR3aa: CSVTVASEAFF
j_gene: TRBJ2-1; v_gene: TRBV6-2/TRBV6-3; len: 12; CDR3aa: CASSPSNNEQFF
j_gene: TRBJ2-7; v_gene: TRBV18; len: 15; CDR3aa: CASSNLGQGVGEQYF
j_gene: TRBJ1-2; v_gene: TRBV5-1; len: 14; CDR3aa: CASSLGQGNYGYTF
j_gene: TRBJ1-1; v_gene: TRBV15; len: 16; CDR3aa: CATSRDGTGDWSEAFF
j_gene: TRBJ1-3; v_gene: TRBV13; len: 15; CDR3aa: CASSLITGPGNTIYF
j_gene: TRBJ1-2; v_gene: TRBV11-2; len: 13; CDR3aa: CASSLGHGGGYTF
j_gene: TRBJ2-7; v_gene: TRBV27; len: 12; CDR3aa: CASSKQGYEQYF
j_gene: TRBJ2-3; v_gene: TRBV10-2; len: 16; CDR3aa: CASSEVGGRIGATQYF
j_gene: TRBJ2-3; v_gene: TRBV7-2; len: 16; CDR3aa: CASSRQGTTSTDTQYF
j_gene: TRBJ2-7; v_gene: TRBV10-1; len: 13; CDR3aa: CASSAGSSYEQYF
j_gene: TRBJ2-2; v_gene: TRBV19; len: 16; CDR3aa: CASSKSRTGVTGELFF
j_gene: TRBJ1-1; v_gene: TRBV7-3; len: 16; CDR3aa: CASSPKGGPENTEAFF
j_gene: TRBJ2-5; v_gene: TRBV18; len: 16; CDR3aa: CASSPPGLRGKETQYF
j_gene: TRBJ2-2; v_gene: TRBV6-6; len: 15; CDR3aa: CASRSGGASGGELFF
j_gene: TRBJ1-6; v_gene: TRBV27; len: 12; CDR3aa: CATPGQGSPLHF
j_gene: TRBJ2-1; v_gene: TRBV2; len: 14; CDR3aa: CASRVIRDSNEQFF
j_gene: TRBJ1-5; v_gene: TRBV6-5; len: 13; CDR3aa: CASSYKRDQPQHF
j_gene: TRBJ1-1; v_gene: TRBV29-1; len: 12; CDR3aa: CSVGQVNTEAFF
j_gene: TRBJ2-1; v_gene: TRBV5-1; len: 12; CDR3aa: CASSLAVNEQFF
j_gene: TRBJ2-3; v_gene: TRBV7-9; len: 16; CDR3aa: CASSDSLRGRTDTQYF
j_gene: TRBJ1-3; v_gene: TRBV11-2; len: 16; CDR3aa: CASSFYTGPAGNTIYF
j_gene: TRBJ1-1; v_gene: TRBV7-6; len: 15; CDR3aa: CASSLEPRLNTEAFF
j_gene: TRBJ2-6; v_gene: TRBV24-1; len: 18; CDR3aa: CATRGTLEELSGANVLTF
j_gene: TRBJ2-1; v_gene: TRBV3-1/TRBV3-2; len: 19; CDR3aa: CASGTGTYSNSHRWNEQFF
j_gene: TRBJ2-3; v_gene: TRBV23-1; len: 16; CDR3aa: CASSPITGLSTDTQYF
j_gene: TRBJ2-5; v_gene: TRBV4-1; len: 15; CDR3aa: CASSPLGQGEGTQYF
j_gene: TRBJ2-7; v_gene: TRBV11-2; len: 13; CDR3aa: CASSLDLQGREYF